The source of this T cell receptor beta chain is a study of beta chain features in type 1 diabetes. Regarding this clone: Its specificity is not known.

Germline V CDR1 and CDR2: SGHRS, YFSETQ. This CDR3 region has 14 residues. With V trimmed by 3 bases and J by 7 bases, 6 bases remained unmatched. Expressed TCRB transcripts were sequenced because the entire RNA isolate underwent reverse transcription. The protocol was immunoSEQ multiplex PCR, while the TCRdb copy is restricted to in-frame clones and leaves out a portion. The sample includes 250,000 to 300,000 clones, approximately 25% seen only once; the top ten take more than 0.009%. Broader study findings: The question of HLA type influencing TCRB rearrangement was one that remained unresolved here. The study found moderately but significantly shorter TCRB CDR3s in all four CD4+ subsets of Type 1 diabetes patients. Diminished insertions and augmented deletions at VDJ junctions characterized type 1 diabetes patients.

This clonotype was obtained from a woman under 40 with type 1 diabetes. The sequenced sample was naive CD4+ T cells from blood. V gene TRBV5-1 combines with J gene TRBJ2-4; 8 nucleotides align to TRBD2. CDR3 loop: CASSSGTRENIQYF. The CDR3 DNA is TGCGCCAGCAGCTCAGGGACTAGAGAGAACATTCAGTACTTC. Looking up the rest from reference TRBV5-1 and TRBJ2-4 gives the full variable domain: KAGVTQTPRYLIKTRGQQVTLSCSPISGHRSVSWYQQTPGQGLQFLFEYFSETQRNKGNFPGRFSGRQFSNSRSEMNVSTLELGDSALYLCASSSGTRENIQYFGAGTRLSVL.